The clone carrying this TCR beta chain was counted between two and nine times. What it binds is not known. This specimen belongs to a study of T cell repertoires in cytomegalovirus infection. About the study: HLA-C-restricted CMV epitopes, recently identified, and well-studied HLA-B-restricted ones were used by the study. Based on public TCR beta signatures, there were indications of CMV infection and of a matching HLA type.

The CDR3 totals 14 residues. Germline-derived CDR1 and CDR2 are ENHRY and SYGVKD. The junction had 5 bases not matched to a gene; V was cut back by 10 bases and J by 2 bases. TCRdb called the reads again in MiXCR, with one record for every CDR3 protein. The data contain just under 500,000 distinct CDR3 sequences, about 33% of them singletons. This clonotype was obtained from a human donor in good health (CMV status not recorded). Some clones in this sample may be carry-over from other donors' samples. The chain uses TRBV10-3 and TRBJ2-6, with TRBD1 identical over 7 bases. The starting material was cultured PBMCs, obtained from culture after CMV antigen stimulation. Here the CDR3 DNA reads TGTGCCACCAAGACAGGGACTGGGGCCAACGTCCTGACTTTC. This codes for CATKTGTGANVLTF.